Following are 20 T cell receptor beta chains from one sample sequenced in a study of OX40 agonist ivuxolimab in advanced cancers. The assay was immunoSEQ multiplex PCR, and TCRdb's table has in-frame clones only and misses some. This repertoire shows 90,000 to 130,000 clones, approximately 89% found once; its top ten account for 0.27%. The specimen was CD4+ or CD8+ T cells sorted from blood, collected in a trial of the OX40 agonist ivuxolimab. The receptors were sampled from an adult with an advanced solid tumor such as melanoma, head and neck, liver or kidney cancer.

The CDR3 bases are TGTGCCAGTAGTATAGAATCCGGGACAGGCCACTCTGGAAACACCATATATTTT. This gives the protein CASSIESGTGHSGNTIYF. The chain is built from TRBV19 and TRBJ1-3; TRBD1 aligns across 8 bases. Germline V gives CDR1 LNHDA, CDR2 SQIVND (reference sequence). The CDR3 is 18 residues long. The junction had 7 bases not matched to a gene; V was cut back by 0 bases and J by 0 bases. Variable domain in full (rest from reference TRBV19 and TRBJ1-3): DGGITQSPKYLFRKEGQNVTLSCEQNLNHDAMYWYRQDPGQGLRLIYYSQIVNDFQKGDIAEGYSVSREKKESFPLTVTSAQKNPTAFYLCASSIESGTGHSGNTIYFGEGSWLTVV.

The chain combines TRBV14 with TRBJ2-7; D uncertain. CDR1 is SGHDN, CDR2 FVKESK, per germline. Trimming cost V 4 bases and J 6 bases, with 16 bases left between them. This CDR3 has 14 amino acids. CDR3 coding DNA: TGTGCCAGCAGCCCCCTCCATCCTCTTGGCGAGCAGTACTTC. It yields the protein CASSPLHPLGEQYF.

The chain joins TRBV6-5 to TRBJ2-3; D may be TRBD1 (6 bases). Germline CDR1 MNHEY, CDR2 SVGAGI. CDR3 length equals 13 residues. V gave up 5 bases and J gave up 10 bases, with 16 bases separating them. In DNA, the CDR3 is TGTGCCAGCAGTACCGGGACAAGAGAATCGCAGTATTTT. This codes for CASSTGTRESQYF.

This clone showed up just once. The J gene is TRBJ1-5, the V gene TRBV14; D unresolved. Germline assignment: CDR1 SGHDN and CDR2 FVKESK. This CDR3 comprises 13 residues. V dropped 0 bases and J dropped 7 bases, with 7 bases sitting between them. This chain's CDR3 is CASSQDLKQPQHF. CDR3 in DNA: TGTGCCAGCAGCCAAGATCTGAAGCAGCCCCAGCATTTT. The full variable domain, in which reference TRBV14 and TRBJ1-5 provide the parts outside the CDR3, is EAGVTQFPSHSVIEKGQTVTLRCDPISGHDNLYWYRRVMGKEIKFLLHFVKESKQDESGMPNNRFLAERTGGTYSTLKVQPAELEDSGVYFCASSQDLKQPQHFGDGTRLSIL.

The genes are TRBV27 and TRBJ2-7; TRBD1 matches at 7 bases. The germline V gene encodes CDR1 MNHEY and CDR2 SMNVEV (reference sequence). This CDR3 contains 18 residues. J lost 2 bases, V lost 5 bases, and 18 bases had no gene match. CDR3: CASSMTGLKNERTYEQYF. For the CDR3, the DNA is TGTGCCAGCAGTATGACAGGGCTAAAAAATGAAAGGACCTACGAGCAGTACTTC.

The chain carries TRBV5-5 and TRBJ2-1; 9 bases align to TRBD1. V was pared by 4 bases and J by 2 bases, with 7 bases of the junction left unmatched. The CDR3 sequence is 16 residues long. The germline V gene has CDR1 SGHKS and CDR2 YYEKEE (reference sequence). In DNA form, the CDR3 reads TGTGCCAGCAGCGGACCAGGGACAGGGACCTACAATGAGCAGTTCTTC. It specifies CASSGPGTGTYNEQFF.

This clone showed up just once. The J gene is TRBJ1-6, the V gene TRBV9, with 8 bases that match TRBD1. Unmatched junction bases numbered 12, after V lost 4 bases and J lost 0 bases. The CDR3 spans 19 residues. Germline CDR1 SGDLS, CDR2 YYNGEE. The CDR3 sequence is CASSPLGQVLSSYNSPLHF. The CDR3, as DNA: TGTGCCAGCAGCCCCCTGGGACAGGTCCTAAGCTCCTATAATTCACCCCTCCACTTT.

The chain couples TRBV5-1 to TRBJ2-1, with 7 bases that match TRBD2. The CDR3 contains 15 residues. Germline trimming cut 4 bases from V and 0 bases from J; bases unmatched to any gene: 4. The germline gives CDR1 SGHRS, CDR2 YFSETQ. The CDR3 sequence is CASSPGGTSYNEQFF. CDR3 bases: TGCGCCAGCAGCCCCGGGGGGACCTCCTACAATGAGCAGTTCTTC. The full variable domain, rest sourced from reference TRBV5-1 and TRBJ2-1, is KAGVTQTPRYLIKTRGQQVTLSCSPISGHRSVSWYQQTPGQGLQFLFEYFSETQRNKGNFPGRFSGRQFSNSRSEMNVSTLELGDSALYLCASSPGGTSYNEQFFGPGTRLTVL.

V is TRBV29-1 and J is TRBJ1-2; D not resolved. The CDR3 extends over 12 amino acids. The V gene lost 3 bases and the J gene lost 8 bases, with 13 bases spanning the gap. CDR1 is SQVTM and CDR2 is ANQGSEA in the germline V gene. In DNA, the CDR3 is TGCAGCGTTGATTCCGGGCAGCGGGGCTACACCTTC. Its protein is CSVDSGQRGYTF.

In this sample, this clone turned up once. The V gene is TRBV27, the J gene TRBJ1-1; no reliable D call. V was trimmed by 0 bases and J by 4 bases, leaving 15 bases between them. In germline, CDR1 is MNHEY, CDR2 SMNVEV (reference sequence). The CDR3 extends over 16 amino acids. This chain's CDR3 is CASSLSGASVATEAFF. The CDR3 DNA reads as TGTGCCAGCAGTTTATCGGGCGCGTCCGTTGCCACTGAAGCTTTCTTT.

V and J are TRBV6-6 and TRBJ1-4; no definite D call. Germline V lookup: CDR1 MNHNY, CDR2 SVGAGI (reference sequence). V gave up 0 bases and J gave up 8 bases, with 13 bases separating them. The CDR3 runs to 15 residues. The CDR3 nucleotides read TGTGCCAGCAGTTACTCCCTTGGGGAGTGGGAAAAACTGTTTTTT. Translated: CASSYSLGEWEKLFF.

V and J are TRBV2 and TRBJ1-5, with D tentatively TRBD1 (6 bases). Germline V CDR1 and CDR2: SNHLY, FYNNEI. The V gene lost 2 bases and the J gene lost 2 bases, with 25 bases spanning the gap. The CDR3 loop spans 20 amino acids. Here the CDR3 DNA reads TGTGCCAGCAGTGAACGCCTACTAGGGGGGATCGGGCTAGGCAATCAGCCCCAGCATTTT. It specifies CASSERLLGGIGLGNQPQHF.

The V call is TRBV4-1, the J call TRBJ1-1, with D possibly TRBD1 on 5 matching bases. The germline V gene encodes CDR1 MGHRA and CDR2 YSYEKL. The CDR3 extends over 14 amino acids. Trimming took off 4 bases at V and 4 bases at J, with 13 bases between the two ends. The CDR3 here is CASSLRVWGTEAFF. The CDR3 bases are TGCGCCAGCAGCCTCAGGGTTTGGGGCACTGAAGCTTTCTTT.

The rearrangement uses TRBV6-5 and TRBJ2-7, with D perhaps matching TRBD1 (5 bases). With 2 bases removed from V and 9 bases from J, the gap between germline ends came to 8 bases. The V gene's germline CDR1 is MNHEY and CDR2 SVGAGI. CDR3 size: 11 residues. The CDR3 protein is CASSYGAVQYF. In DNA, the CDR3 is TGTGCCAGCAGTTACGGGGCGGTGCAGTACTTC.

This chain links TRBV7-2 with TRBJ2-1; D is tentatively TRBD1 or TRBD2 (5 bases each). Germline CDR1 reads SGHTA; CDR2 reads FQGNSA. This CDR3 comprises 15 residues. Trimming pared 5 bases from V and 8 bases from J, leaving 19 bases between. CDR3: CASSLQGEIFYEQFF. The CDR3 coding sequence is TGTGCCAGCAGCCTCCAAGGGGAGATTTTTTATGAGCAGTTCTTC.

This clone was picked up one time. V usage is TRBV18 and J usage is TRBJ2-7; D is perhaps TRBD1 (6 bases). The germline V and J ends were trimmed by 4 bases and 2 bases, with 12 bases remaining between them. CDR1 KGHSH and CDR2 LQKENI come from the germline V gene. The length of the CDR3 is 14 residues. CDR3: CASSLGGQTYEQYF. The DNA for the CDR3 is TGTGCCAGCTCACTAGGGGGACAAACCTACGAGCAGTACTTC.

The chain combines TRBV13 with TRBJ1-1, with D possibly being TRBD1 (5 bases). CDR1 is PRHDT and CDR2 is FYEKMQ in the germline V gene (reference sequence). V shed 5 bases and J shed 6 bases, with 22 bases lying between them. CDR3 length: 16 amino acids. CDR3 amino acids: CASSPNGRGREAEAFF. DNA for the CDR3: TGTGCCAGCAGCCCCAACGGGCGGGGCAGGGAGGCTGAAGCTTTCTTT.

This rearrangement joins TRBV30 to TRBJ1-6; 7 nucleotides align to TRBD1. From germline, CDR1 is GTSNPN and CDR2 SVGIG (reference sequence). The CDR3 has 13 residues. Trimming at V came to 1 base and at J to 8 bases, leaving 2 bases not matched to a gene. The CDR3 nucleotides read TGTGCCTGGAGTGCCCAGGGGGATTCACCCCTCCACTTT. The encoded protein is CAWSAQGDSPLHF.

The CDR3 DNA follows: TGTGCCTGGAAACTCTACACAGATACGCAGTATTTT. Amino acid sequence: CAWKLYTDTQYF. The chain links TRBV30 to TRBJ2-3; D is ambiguous. There are 12 residues in the CDR3. V was trimmed by 4 bases and J by 2 bases, leaving 7 bases between them. Germline loops: CDR1 GTSNPN, CDR2 SVGIG (reference sequence).

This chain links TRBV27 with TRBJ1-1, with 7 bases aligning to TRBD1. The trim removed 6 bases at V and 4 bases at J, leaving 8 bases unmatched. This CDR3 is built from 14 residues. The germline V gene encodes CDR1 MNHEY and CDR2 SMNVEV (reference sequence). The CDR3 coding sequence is TGTGCCAGCAGCCGGACAGGCACCGTCACTGAAGCTTTCTTT. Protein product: CASSRTGTVTEAFF.